This entry is about one T cell receptor beta chain. This record belongs to a study of technical replicates of blood from a handful of donors. Libraries were prepared by immunoSEQ multiplex PCR; TCRdb keeps only in-frame clonotypes and omits some of them. The sample yields fewer than 100,000 clones, 95% to 97% seen once. V was cut by 3 bases and J by 7 bases, with 16 bases left in between. Germline CDR1 SEHNR, CDR2 FQNEAQ (reference sequence). The CDR3 runs to 15 residues. The chain recombines TRBV7-9 with TRBJ1-5, with D maybe TRBD1 (5 bases). The source is a human donor in good health. Sequences were obtained from T cells isolated from PBMCs. CDR3: CASSFFRGSEQPQHF. CDR3 in DNA: TGTGCCAGCAGCTTTTTTAGGGGTTCGGAGCAGCCCCAGCATTTT.